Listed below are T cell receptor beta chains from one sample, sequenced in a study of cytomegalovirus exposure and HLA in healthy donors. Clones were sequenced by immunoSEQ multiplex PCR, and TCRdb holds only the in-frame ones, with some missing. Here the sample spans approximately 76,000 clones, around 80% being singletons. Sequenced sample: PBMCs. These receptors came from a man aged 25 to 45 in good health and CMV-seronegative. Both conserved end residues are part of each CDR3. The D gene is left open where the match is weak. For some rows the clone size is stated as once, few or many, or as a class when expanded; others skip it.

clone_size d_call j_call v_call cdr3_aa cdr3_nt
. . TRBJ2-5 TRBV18 CASSPTGVEGETQYF TGTGCCAGCTCCCCGACCGGGGTGGAGGGAGAGACCCAGTACTTC
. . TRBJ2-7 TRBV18 CASSPGGTDAYF TGTGCCAGCTCACCCGGCGGGACCGATGCGTACTTC
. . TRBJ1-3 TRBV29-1 CSVYSRGTGGSGNTIYF TGCAGCGTTTACTCGAGAGGAACCGGGGGATCTGGAAACACCATATATTTT
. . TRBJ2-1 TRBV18 CASSPLGGFGNEQFF TGTGCCAGCTCACCCCTCGGGGGATTCGGCAATGAGCAGTTCTTC
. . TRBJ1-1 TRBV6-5 CASSYQFAVMNTEAFF TGTGCCAGCAGTTACCAGTTCGCGGTCATGAACACTGAAGCTTTCTTT
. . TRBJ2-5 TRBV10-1 CASRMTKAQETQYF TGCGCCAGCAGGATGACGAAAGCGCAAGAGACCCAGTACTTC
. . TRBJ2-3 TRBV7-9 CSSSGTGLSQGPTDTQYF TGTTCCAGCAGTGGAACAGGCCTTTCCCAGGGGCCCACAGATACGCAGTATTTT
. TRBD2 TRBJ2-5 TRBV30 CAWRYSDSGQETQYF TGTGCCTGGAGGTACTCCGATAGCGGGCAAGAGACCCAGTACTTC
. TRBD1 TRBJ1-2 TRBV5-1 CASSLTGGNGYTF TGCGCCAGCAGCCTGACAGGGGGGAATGGCTACACCTTC
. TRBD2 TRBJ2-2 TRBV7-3 CASSLVAAGGTGELFF TGTGCCAGCAGCTTAGTTGCAGCGGGGGGAACCGGGGAGCTGTTTTTT
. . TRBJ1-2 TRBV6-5 CASGIVDTGRYGYPF TGTGCCAGCGGCATCGTGGACACCGGACGCTATGGCTACCCCTTC
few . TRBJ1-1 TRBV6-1 CASSEETENTEAFF TGTGCCAGCAGTGAGGAGACAGAGAACACTGAAGCTTTCTTT
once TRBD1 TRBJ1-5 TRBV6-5 CASSGTGHGPQHF TGTGCCAGCAGCGGGACAGGGCATGGGCCCCAGCATTTT
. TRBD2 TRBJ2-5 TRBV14 CASSQDRGSGGLKETQYF TGTGCCAGCAGCCAAGATCGCGGTAGCGGGGGGCTAAAGGAGACCCAGTACTTC
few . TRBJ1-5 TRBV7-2 CASSDGYSNQPQHF TGTGCCAGCAGCGACGGGTATAGCAATCAGCCCCAGCATTTT
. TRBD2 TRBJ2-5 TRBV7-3 CASSLIAGGMETQYF TGTGCCAGCAGCTTAATAGCGGGGGGCATGGAGACCCAGTACTTC
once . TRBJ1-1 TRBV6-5 CASSPAEGVAFF TGTGCCAGCAGCCCGGCGGAAGGGGTGGCTTTCTTT
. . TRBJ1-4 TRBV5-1 CASSARTGGAQKLFF TGCGCCAGCAGCGCCCGGACGGGGGGAGCACAAAAACTGTTTTTT
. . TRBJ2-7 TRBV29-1 CSVEVAGGTREQYF TGCAGCGTTGAAGTAGCAGGGGGGACTCGCGAGCAGTACTTC
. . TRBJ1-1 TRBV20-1 CSAKGGTEAFF TGCAGTGCTAAAGGAGGCACTGAAGCTTTCTTT
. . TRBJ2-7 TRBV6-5 CASRIQGRYEQYF TGTGCCAGCAGAATACAGGGCCGCTACGAGCAGTACTTC
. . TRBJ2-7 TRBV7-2 CASTRDTSYEQYF TGTGCCAGCACCCGGGACACCTCCTACGAGCAGTACTTC
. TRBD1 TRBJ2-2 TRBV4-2 CASSDRDRFTGELFF TGTGCCAGCAGCGACCGGGACAGGTTCACCGGGGAGCTGTTTTTT
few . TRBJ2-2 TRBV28 CASSSPSRSGELFF TGTGCCAGCAGTTCGCCGTCTCGGAGCGGGGAGCTGTTTTTT
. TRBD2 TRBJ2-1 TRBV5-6 CASSSGLAGGSIYNEQFF TGTGCCAGCAGCTCAGGACTAGCGGGGGGGTCTATCTACAATGAGCAGTTCTTC
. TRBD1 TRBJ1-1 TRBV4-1 CASSQVTGGLGSTEAFF TGCGCCAGCAGCCAAGTTACAGGGGGGCTAGGGAGCACTGAAGCTTTCTTT
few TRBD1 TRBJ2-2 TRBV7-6 CASSIDRDTGELFF TGTGCCAGCAGCATAGACAGGGACACCGGGGAGCTGTTTTTT
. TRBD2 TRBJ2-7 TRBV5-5 CASSLDGGGTYEQYF TGTGCCAGCAGCTTGGACGGGGGGGGGACCTACGAGCAGTACTTC
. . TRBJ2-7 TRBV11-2 CASSSVRHDYEQYF TGTGCCAGCAGCTCCGTGCGACACGACTACGAGCAGTACTTC
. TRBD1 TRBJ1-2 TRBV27 CASSPTRRDRVYGYTF TGTGCCAGCAGTCCGACACGCCGGGACAGGGTATATGGCTACACCTTC
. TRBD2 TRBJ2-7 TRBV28 CASSAWGGGFHYEQYF TGTGCCAGCAGTGCATGGGGCGGGGGATTTCACTACGAGCAGTACTTC
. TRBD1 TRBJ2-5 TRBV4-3 CASSQTGGETQYF TGCGCCAGCAGCCAGACAGGGGGGGAGACCCAGTACTTC
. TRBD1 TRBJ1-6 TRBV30 CAWKGQGLSNSPLHF TGTGCCTGGAAGGGACAGGGGCTAAGTAATTCACCCCTCCACTTT
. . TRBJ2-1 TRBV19 CASSMVAGANSYNEQFF TGTGCCAGTAGTATGGTTGCGGGGGCTAACTCCTACAATGAGCAGTTCTTC
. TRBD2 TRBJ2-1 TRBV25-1 CASSAASGRSNEQFF TGTGCCAGCAGTGCGGCTAGCGGGAGATCCAATGAGCAGTTCTTC
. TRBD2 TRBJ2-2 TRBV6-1 CASGFGTRATGELFF TGTGCCAGTGGGTTCGGGACTAGAGCTACCGGGGAGCTGTTTTTT
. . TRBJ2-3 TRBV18 CASSLKPRQFTDTQYF TGTGCCAGCTCACTCAAACCTCGACAGTTCACAGATACGCAGTATTTT
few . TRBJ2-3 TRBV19 CASSLGLTSTDTQYF TGTGCCAGTAGTCTTGGGCTAACTAGCACAGATACGCAGTATTTT
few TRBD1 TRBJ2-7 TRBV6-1 CASTRTGSYEQYF TGTGCCAGCACCCGGACAGGGTCCTACGAGCAGTACTTC
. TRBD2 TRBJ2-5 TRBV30 CAWSVALAGTETQYF TGTGCCTGGAGTGTGGCCCTAGCGGGAACAGAGACCCAGTACTTC
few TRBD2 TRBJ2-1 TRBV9 CASSASGGGHNEQFF TGTGCCAGCAGCGCGAGCGGGGGGGGACACAATGAGCAGTTCTTC
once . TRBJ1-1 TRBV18 CASSPQGAAKNTEAFF TGTGCCAGCTCACCGCAAGGGGCGGCGAAGAACACTGAAGCTTTCTTT
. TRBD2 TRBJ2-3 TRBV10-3 CAISESKAGVMDTQYF TGTGCCATCAGTGAGTCGAAAGCGGGAGTTATGGATACGCAGTATTTT
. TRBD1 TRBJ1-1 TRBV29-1 CSGNRGRAEAFF TGCAGCGGTAACAGGGGACGGGCTGAAGCTTTCTTT
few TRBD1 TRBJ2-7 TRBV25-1 CASSRGQAYEQYF TGTGCCAGCAGCAGGGGGCAGGCCTACGAGCAGTACTTC
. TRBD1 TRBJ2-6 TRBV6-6 CASSGQGLGANVLTF TGTGCCAGCAGTGGACAGGGATTAGGGGCCAACGTCCTGACTTTC
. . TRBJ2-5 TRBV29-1 CSVEDPEQVQETQYF TGCAGCGTTGAAGATCCCGAGCAGGTACAAGAGACCCAGTACTTC
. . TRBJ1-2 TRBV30 CAWTGGENYGYTF TGTGCCTGGACAGGAGGAGAGAACTATGGCTACACCTTC
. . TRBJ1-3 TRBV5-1 CASSLGQGRSSGNTIYF TGCGCCAGCAGCTTGGGGCAGGGAAGAAGCTCTGGAAACACCATATATTTT
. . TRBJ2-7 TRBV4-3 CASSQEPGGSYEQYF TGCGCCAGCAGCCAAGAACCCGGAGGTTCCTACGAGCAGTACTTC
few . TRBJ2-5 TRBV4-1 CASSLAAQETQYF TGCGCCAGCAGCCTAGCGGCCCAAGAGACCCAGTACTTC
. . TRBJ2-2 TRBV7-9 CASSHDLVTGELFF TGTGCCAGCAGCCACGATCTAGTTACCGGGGAGCTGTTTTTT
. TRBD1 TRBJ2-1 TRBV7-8 CASSLGARGRPREQFF TGTGCCAGCAGCTTAGGGGCCAGGGGGCGTCCCCGGGAGCAGTTCTTC
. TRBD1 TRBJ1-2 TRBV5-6 CASSWTGAWGYTF TGTGCCAGCAGTTGGACAGGGGCGTGGGGCTACACCTTC
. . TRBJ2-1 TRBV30 CAWRVTGGNEQFF TGTGCCTGGAGGGTTACTGGGGGGAATGAGCAGTTCTTC